A selection of T cell receptor beta chains follows, all from one sample in a study of graft-versus-host responses after intestinal transplantation. Measured with immunoSEQ multiplex PCR; TCRdb has only the in-frame clones, and not every one. The sample consists of 80,000 or so clones, roughly 90% of them appearing once. Sample: PBMCs, taken 98 days after intestinal transplantation. All receptors come from a human patient who received an intestinal transplant, so some T cells may come from the graft donor. Both conserved end residues are part of each CDR3. Each record gives: V gene, clone size, J gene, D gene, CDR3 protein, CDR3 DNA. D genes are given only for firm matches. Clone size is stated in some rows and not others, as once, few, many or a class when expanded.

v_call: TRBV6-6; clone_size: .; j_call: TRBJ2-5; d_call: .; cdr3_aa: CATMDHQETQYF; cdr3_nt: TGTGCCACAATGGACCATCAAGAGACCCAGTACTTC
v_call: TRBV7-3; clone_size: .; j_call: TRBJ2-3; d_call: TRBD2; cdr3_aa: CASSLSGYNTDTQYF; cdr3_nt: TGTGCCAGCAGCCTTAGCGGGTATAACACAGATACGCAGTATTTT
v_call: TRBV27; clone_size: .; j_call: TRBJ1-2; d_call: TRBD1; cdr3_aa: CASSFSRGLAGGYTF; cdr3_nt: TGTGCCAGCAGTTTCTCTAGGGGGCTTGCGGGTGGCTACACCTTC
v_call: TRBV7-9; clone_size: .; j_call: TRBJ1-1; d_call: .; cdr3_aa: CANQGQGSEAFF; cdr3_nt: TGTGCCAACCAGGGACAAGGGAGTGAAGCTTTCTTT
v_call: TRBV19; clone_size: .; j_call: TRBJ1-2; d_call: TRBD1; cdr3_aa: CASSIDRDYGYTF; cdr3_nt: TGTGCCAGTAGTATCGACAGGGATTATGGCTACACCTTC
v_call: TRBV11-2; clone_size: .; j_call: TRBJ2-1; d_call: .; cdr3_aa: CASSSGTSYNEQFF; cdr3_nt: TGTGCCAGCAGTAGCGGTACCTCCTACAATGAGCAGTTCTTC
v_call: TRBV19; clone_size: .; j_call: TRBJ2-1; d_call: .; cdr3_aa: CASSSGNSYNEQFF; cdr3_nt: TGTGCCAGTAGTTCGGGGAACTCCTACAATGAGCAGTTCTTC
v_call: TRBV10-1; clone_size: .; j_call: TRBJ1-1; d_call: TRBD1; cdr3_aa: CASSGTGQPNTEAFF; cdr3_nt: TGCGCCAGCAGTGGGACAGGCCAGCCTAACACTGAAGCTTTCTTT
v_call: TRBV21-1; clone_size: once; j_call: TRBJ1-1; d_call: .; cdr3_aa: CASSNKLPSLCEAFF; cdr3_nt: TGTGCCAGCAGCAACAAACTTCCCAGTCTATGCGAAGCTTTCTTT
v_call: TRBV6-4; clone_size: once; j_call: TRBJ1-1; d_call: TRBD1; cdr3_aa: CASSPTGENTEAFF; cdr3_nt: TGTGCCAGCAGCCCCACAGGGGAGAACACTGAAGCTTTCTTT
v_call: TRBV7-3; clone_size: .; j_call: TRBJ2-3; d_call: .; cdr3_aa: CASSLSPPDTQYF; cdr3_nt: TGTGCCAGCAGCTTAAGTCCCCCAGATACGCAGTATTTT
v_call: TRBV15; clone_size: .; j_call: TRBJ2-7; d_call: TRBD2; cdr3_aa: CATSRSSGGAYEQYF; cdr3_nt: TGTGCCACCAGCAGGAGCAGCGGGGGGGCCTACGAGCAGTACTTC
v_call: TRBV6-5; clone_size: .; j_call: TRBJ2-3; d_call: .; cdr3_aa: CASRRGAGIDTQYF; cdr3_nt: TGTGCCAGTCGCAGGGGGGCCGGAATAGATACGCAGTATTTT
v_call: TRBV4-1; clone_size: .; j_call: TRBJ2-1; d_call: TRBD1; cdr3_aa: CASSQDRGEQFF; cdr3_nt: TGCGCCAGCAGCCAAGACAGGGGGGAGCAGTTCTTC
v_call: TRBV15; clone_size: .; j_call: TRBJ2-1; d_call: .; cdr3_aa: CATSRGGPHNEQFF; cdr3_nt: TGTGCCACCAGCAGAGGGGGACCCCACAATGAGCAGTTCTTC
v_call: TRBV7-9; clone_size: .; j_call: TRBJ2-2; d_call: TRBD2; cdr3_aa: CASSAPGLGIGELFF; cdr3_nt: TGTGCCAGCAGCGCCCCGGGACTAGGGATCGGGGAGCTGTTTTTT
v_call: TRBV13; clone_size: .; j_call: TRBJ2-1; d_call: .; cdr3_aa: CASSYEQSGPGAYNEQFF; cdr3_nt: TGTGCCAGCAGCTATGAACAGAGCGGTCCTGGGGCCTACAATGAGCAGTTCTTC
v_call: TRBV27; clone_size: .; j_call: TRBJ2-7; d_call: TRBD1; cdr3_aa: CASRPCRGHYEQYF; cdr3_nt: TGTGCCAGCAGACCTTGCAGGGGGCACTACGAGCAGTACTTC
v_call: TRBV7-6; clone_size: once; j_call: TRBJ2-7; d_call: .; cdr3_aa: CASSLASDRDYEQYF; cdr3_nt: TGTGCCAGCAGCTTAGCCTCGGACAGAGACTACGAGCAGTACTTC
v_call: TRBV5-6; clone_size: .; j_call: TRBJ1-3; d_call: TRBD1; cdr3_aa: CASSRRQGVRNTIYF; cdr3_nt: TGTGCCAGCAGCCGACGACAGGGAGTTAGGAACACCATATATTTT
v_call: TRBV5-1; clone_size: .; j_call: TRBJ2-7; d_call: TRBD2; cdr3_aa: CASSLDPRERVEQYF; cdr3_nt: TGCGCCAGCAGCTTGGATCCGCGGGAGAGGGTAGAGCAGTACTTC
v_call: TRBV7-3; clone_size: .; j_call: TRBJ2-3; d_call: .; cdr3_aa: CASSSSGTTDTQYF; cdr3_nt: TGTGCCAGCAGTTCATCGGGCACCACAGATACGCAGTATTTT
v_call: TRBV5-1; clone_size: .; j_call: TRBJ1-5; d_call: .; cdr3_aa: CASSDSSDSIDGNQPQHF; cdr3_nt: TGCGCCAGCTCGGACTCCTCCGACTCTATAGACGGCAATCAGCCCCAGCATTTT
v_call: TRBV2; clone_size: .; j_call: TRBJ2-7; d_call: TRBD1; cdr3_aa: CASSGDSSYEQYF; cdr3_nt: TGTGCCAGCAGTGGGGACAGCTCCTACGAGCAGTACTTC
v_call: TRBV4-2; clone_size: .; j_call: TRBJ1-2; d_call: .; cdr3_aa: CASSQEVRSQFYGYTF; cdr3_nt: TGTGCCAGCAGCCAAGAGGTTCGCAGTCAGTTCTATGGCTACACCTTC
v_call: TRBV28; clone_size: .; j_call: TRBJ2-3; d_call: .; cdr3_aa: CASSSRLRGMTDTQYF; cdr3_nt: TGTGCCAGCAGCTCTAGACTCCGGGGGATGACAGATACGCAGTATTTT
v_call: TRBV5-1; clone_size: .; j_call: TRBJ1-2; d_call: .; cdr3_aa: CASSLEGPGGYTF; cdr3_nt: TGCGCCAGCAGCTTAGAGGGTCCGGGTGGCTACACCTTC
v_call: TRBV5-6; clone_size: few; j_call: TRBJ2-7; d_call: .; cdr3_aa: CASSQPGREQYF; cdr3_nt: TGTGCCAGCAGCCAACCAGGCAGGGAGCAGTACTTC
v_call: TRBV6-1; clone_size: .; j_call: TRBJ2-7; d_call: .; cdr3_aa: CASSIRGSYEQYF; cdr3_nt: TGTGCCAGCAGCATCCGCGGGTCCTACGAGCAGTACTTC
v_call: TRBV5-6; clone_size: .; j_call: TRBJ1-1; d_call: .; cdr3_aa: CASSPQAEYTEAFF; cdr3_nt: TGTGCCAGCAGCCCCCAAGCGGAGTACACTGAAGCTTTCTTT